What follows is one T cell receptor (beta chain) and its context. This entry comes from a study of shared clonotypes between healthy human individuals. Naive CD8 populations comprised CD45RO-negative cells positively selected for CCR7, excluding terminally differentiated effector memory CD45RA+ cells. The data were produced by immunoSEQ multiplex PCR, yet TCRdb's version contains in-frame clones alone and is incomplete. The sample lists about 800,000 clones; roughly 96% were seen once. The V and J ends lost 5 bases and 7 bases, in that order; junction bases with no gene match: 13. Per germline, CDR1 SGHVS and CDR2 FQNEAQ. This CDR3 has 17 amino acids.

The chain links TRBV7-8 to TRBJ2-1; TRBD2 agrees at 11 bases. The sequenced sample consisted of naive CD8+ T cells sorted from blood. The TCR was taken from a man aged 30 to 39 in good health. CDR3 loop: CASSPGLQLAGVNEQFF. In DNA, the CDR3 is TGTGCCAGCAGCCCAGGACTCCAACTAGCGGGAGTGAATGAGCAGTTCTTC.